These T cell receptor beta chains were read from a single sample in a study of cytomegalovirus exposure and HLA in healthy donors. Profiling relied on immunoSEQ multiplex PCR, and the TCRdb table lists in-frame clones only, not all of them. This table has 100,000 to 150,000 clones, 60% to 85% appearing once. The sequenced sample was PBMCs. The receptor source for this set is a woman aged 40-49 years in good health and CMV-seronegative. Both conserved end residues are part of each CDR3. The D gene is left open where the match is weak. Size is omitted from some rows. Given values are once, few, many or a class for expanded clones.

abundance	d_gene	v_gene	j_gene	CDR3nt	CDR3aa
few	TRBD2	TRBV7-2	TRBJ2-3	TGTGCCAGCAGCTATGGAGCGGGGGGGCACGATACGCAGTATTTT	CASSYGAGGHDTQYF
NA	NA	TRBV9	TRBJ2-2	TGTGCCAGCAACTCTATAGGACATCCCGGGGAGCTGTTTTTT	CASNSIGHPGELFF
NA	TRBD1	TRBV6-1	TRBJ2-7	TGTGCCAGCAGTGTAAAGTTCGGTCTGGGGCAGGGGGCCTACGAGCAGTACTTC	CASSVKFGLGQGAYEQYF
NA	NA	TRBV5-5	TRBJ1-5	TGTGCCAGCAGCCAGTCATGGGCGCAGCCCCAGCATTTT	CASSQSWAQPQHF
NA	TRBD2	TRBV5-4	TRBJ2-5	TGTGCCAGCAGCTTGACAACTAGCGGGGGGGCTTGGGAGACCCAGTACTTC	CASSLTTSGGAWETQYF
NA	NA	TRBV4-1	TRBJ2-7	TGCGCCAGCAGCCAAGAGACAGGTTTATTCTACGAGCAGTACTTC	CASSQETGLFYEQYF
NA	TRBD2	TRBV7-2	TRBJ2-1	TGTGCCAGCAGCCCCGGGGGGGGCAGACACAATGAGCAGTTCTTC	CASSPGGGRHNEQFF
NA	NA	TRBV2	TRBJ2-7	TGTGCCAGCAGTGCCCCGCACTGGAGAGCCAACGAGCAGTACTTC	CASSAPHWRANEQYF
NA	TRBD2	TRBV6-4	TRBJ2-1	TGTGCCAGCAGTTCAAGCGGGGGGGCCTCCAATGAGCAGTTCTTC	CASSSSGGASNEQFF
NA	NA	TRBV7-9	TRBJ1-1	TGTTCCAGCAGCCACCCTTGGGGGGGAAAGGAAACTGAAGCTTTCTTT	CSSSHPWGGKETEAFF
NA	NA	TRBV19	TRBJ1-5	TGTGCCAGTAGTATCGATGGGGGGGGACAGCCCCAGCATTTT	CASSIDGGGQPQHF
NA	TRBD2	TRBV29-1	TRBJ2-1	TGCAGCGACCTACTAGCGGGAGGAGGGAATGAGCAGTTCTTC	CSDLLAGGGNEQFF
NA	NA	TRBV27	TRBJ2-3	TGTGCCAGCAGTTCGTATAGTGGTACAGATACGCAGTATTTT	CASSSYSGTDTQYF
NA	TRBD1	TRBV28	TRBJ2-1	TGTGCCAGCAGTTCGGCCGGGACAGTCAATGAGCAGTTCTTC	CASSSAGTVNEQFF
NA	NA	TRBV6-1	TRBJ1-2	TGTGCCAGCGGGGTGGGGGGGAGAGGTCCTGGCTACACCTTC	CASGVGGRGPGYTF
NA	NA	TRBV15	TRBJ2-7	TGTGCCACCAGCATCGCTGGGACTGTCCACGAGCAGTACTTC	CATSIAGTVHEQYF